This TCR beta chain comes out of a study of neurological immune-mediated disorders. Concerning this clonotype: Its antigen remains unidentified.

Study-wide results and limits: Healthy controls had more TCR clonal expansion than multiple sclerosis, which showed the least, whereas HTLV-1-associated myelopathy showed the most.

Using its own MiXCR run on the 5' RACE reads, TCRdb lists one record per CDR3 protein. This table holds 55,000 to 65,000 distinct CDR3 sequences, 3% to 4% found once. This CDR3 has 16 amino acids. The trim removed 4 bases at V and 0 bases at J, leaving 5 bases unmatched. Germline V lookup: CDR1 SGDLS, CDR2 YYNGEE. The J gene is TRBJ2-2, the V gene TRBV9; TRBD1 matches 8 bases. The clonotype was recovered from a woman aged 45-60 years with multiple sclerosis. Sequenced: PBMCs. The CDR3 spells CASSPRQGTNTGELFF. As DNA, the CDR3 is TGTGCCAGCAGCCCGAGACAGGGGACGAACACCGGGGAGCTGTTTTTT.